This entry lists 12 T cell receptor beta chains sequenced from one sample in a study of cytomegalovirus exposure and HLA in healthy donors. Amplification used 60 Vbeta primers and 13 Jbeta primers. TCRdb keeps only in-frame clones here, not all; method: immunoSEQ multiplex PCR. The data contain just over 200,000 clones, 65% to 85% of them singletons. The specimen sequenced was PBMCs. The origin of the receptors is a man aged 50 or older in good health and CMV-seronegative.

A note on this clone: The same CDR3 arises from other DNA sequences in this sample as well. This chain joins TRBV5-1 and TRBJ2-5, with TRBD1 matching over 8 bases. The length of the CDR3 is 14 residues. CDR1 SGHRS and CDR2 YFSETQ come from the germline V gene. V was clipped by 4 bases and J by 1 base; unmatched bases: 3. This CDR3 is CASSLTGGQETQYF. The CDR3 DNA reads TGCGCCAGCAGCCTTACAGGGGGCCAAGAGACCCAGTACTTC.

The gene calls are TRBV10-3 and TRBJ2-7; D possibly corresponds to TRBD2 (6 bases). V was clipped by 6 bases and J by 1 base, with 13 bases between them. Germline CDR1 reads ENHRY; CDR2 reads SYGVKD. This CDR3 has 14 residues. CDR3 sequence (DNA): TGTGCCATCAGGGGGCCCAGCGGGTCCTACGAGCAGTACTTC. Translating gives CAIRGPSGSYEQYF.

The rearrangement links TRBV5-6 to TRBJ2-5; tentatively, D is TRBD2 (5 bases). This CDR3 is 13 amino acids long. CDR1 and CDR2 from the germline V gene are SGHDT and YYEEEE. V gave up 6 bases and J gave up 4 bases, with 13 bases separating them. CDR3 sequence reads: CASNRTEGETQYF. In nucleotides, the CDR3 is TGTGCCAGCAACCGGACCGAGGGAGAGACCCAGTACTTC.

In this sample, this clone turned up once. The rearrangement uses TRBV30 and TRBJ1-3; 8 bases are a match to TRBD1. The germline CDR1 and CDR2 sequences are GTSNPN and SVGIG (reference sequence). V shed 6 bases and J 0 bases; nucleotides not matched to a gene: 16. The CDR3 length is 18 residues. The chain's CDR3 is CACSTGTGLSTSGNTIYF. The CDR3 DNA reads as TGTGCCTGCTCCACCGGGACAGGCCTATCCACCTCTGGAAACACCATATATTTT.

DNA of the CDR3: TGCGCCAGCAGCCAACCGGACAGTATGAACACTGAAGCTTTCTTT. This codes for CASSQPDSMNTEAFF. This chain links TRBV4-1 with TRBJ1-1; possibly TRBD1 for D (6 bases). V dropped 2 bases and J dropped 0 bases, with 10 bases sitting between them. The germline V gene encodes CDR1 MGHRA and CDR2 YSYEKL. This CDR3 is built from 15 residues.

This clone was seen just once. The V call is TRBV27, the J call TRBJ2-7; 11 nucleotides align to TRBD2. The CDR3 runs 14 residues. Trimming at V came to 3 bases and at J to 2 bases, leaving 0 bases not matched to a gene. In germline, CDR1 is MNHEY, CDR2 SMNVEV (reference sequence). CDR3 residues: CASSFSGRAYEQYF. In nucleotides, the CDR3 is TGTGCCAGCAGTTTTAGCGGGAGGGCCTACGAGCAGTACTTC.

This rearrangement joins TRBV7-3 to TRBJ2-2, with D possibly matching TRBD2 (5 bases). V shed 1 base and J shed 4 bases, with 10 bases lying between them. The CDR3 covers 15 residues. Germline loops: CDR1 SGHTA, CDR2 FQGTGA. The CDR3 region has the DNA TGTGCCAGCAGCTTAAATACGGGGATCACCGGGGAGCTGTTTTTT. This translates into CASSLNTGITGELFF.

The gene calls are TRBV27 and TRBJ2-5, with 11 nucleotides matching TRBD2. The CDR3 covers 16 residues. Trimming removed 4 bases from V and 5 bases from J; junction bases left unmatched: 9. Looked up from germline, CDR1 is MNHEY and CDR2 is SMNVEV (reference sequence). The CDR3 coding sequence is TGTGCCAGCAGTTGGGGGACTAGCGGTTCCCGGGAGACCCAGTACTTC. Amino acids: CASSWGTSGSRETQYF.

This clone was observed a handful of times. The CDR3 region has the DNA TGTGCCAGCAGCCCACCGGGACTAGGGAACACCGGGGAGCTGTTTTTT. Translating it yields CASSPPGLGNTGELFF. V is TRBV7-2 and J is TRBJ2-2; the match to TRBD2 covers 8 bases. CDR1 SGHTA and CDR2 FQGNSA come from the germline V gene. V trimming: 5 bases; J trimming: 1 base; junction bases outside the gene matches: 6. CDR3 size: 16 residues.

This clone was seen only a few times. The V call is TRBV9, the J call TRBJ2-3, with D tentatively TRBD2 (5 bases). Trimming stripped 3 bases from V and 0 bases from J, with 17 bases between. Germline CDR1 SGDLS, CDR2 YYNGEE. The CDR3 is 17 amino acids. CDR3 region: CASSETVSVLSTDTQYF. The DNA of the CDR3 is TGTGCCAGCAGCGAAACCGTTAGCGTACTTAGCACAGATACGCAGTATTTT.

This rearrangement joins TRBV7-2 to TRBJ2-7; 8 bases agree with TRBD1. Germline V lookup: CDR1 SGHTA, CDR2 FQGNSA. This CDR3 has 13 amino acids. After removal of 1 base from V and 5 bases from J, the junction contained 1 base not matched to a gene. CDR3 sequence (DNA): TGTGCCAGCAGCTTAGACAGGGGGGACGAGCAGTACTTC. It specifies CASSLDRGDEQYF. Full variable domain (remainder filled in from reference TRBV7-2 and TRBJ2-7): GAGVSQSPSNKVTEKGKDVELRCDPISGHTALYWYRQSLGQGLEFLIYFQGNSAPDKSGLPSDRFSAERTGGSVSTLTIQRTQQEDSAVYLCASSLDRGDEQYFGPGTRLTVT.

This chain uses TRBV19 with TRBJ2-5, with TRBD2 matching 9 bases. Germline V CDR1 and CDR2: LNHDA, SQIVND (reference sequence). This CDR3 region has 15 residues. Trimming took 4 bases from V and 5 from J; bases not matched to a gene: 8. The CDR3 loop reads CASSTGGLASETQYF. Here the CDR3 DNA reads TGTGCCAGTAGTACCGGGGGACTAGCTAGCGAGACCCAGTACTTC.